These 32 T cell receptor beta chains share one sample of origin, sequenced in a study of beta chain features in type 1 diabetes. These receptors are not linked to any known antigen. Whole-study findings and limits: All four CD4+ subsets of Type 1 diabetes patients contained TCRB CDR3s that were moderately but significantly shorter.

Expressed TCRB transcripts got sequenced, as all isolated RNA was reverse transcribed. Method: immunoSEQ multiplex PCR; TCRdb's copy keeps in-frame clones and lacks some. The sample lists 150,000 to 200,000 clones, over 55% occurring once. The material sequenced was naive CD4+ T cells from blood. Source of these receptors: a man younger than 45 with type 1 diabetes.

The chain uses TRBV29-1 and TRBJ2-1; D unresolved. This CDR3 is 13 amino acids long. Germline lookup yields CDR1 SQVTM and CDR2 ANQGSEA. Trimming removed 4 bases from V and 3 bases from J, with 10 bases in between. CDR3 in amino acids: CSVVGSGYNEQFF. CDR3 in DNA: TGCAGCGTTGTTGGTTCTGGCTACAATGAGCAGTTCTTC.

CDR3 nucleotide sequence: TGCGCCAGCAGCCAAGATTTCCGGAGCAATCAGCCCCAGCATTTT. Amino acid sequence: CASSQDFRSNQPQHF. The chain carries TRBV4-3 and TRBJ1-5; D remains unclear. The CDR3 consists of 15 residues. The V and J ends lost 0 bases and 1 base respectively, with 7 bases between them. Per the germline V gene, CDR1 is LGHNA and CDR2 is YSLEER.

This clone was counted a few times. DNA of the CDR3: TGCAGCGTTTATGGTGTCACCGGGGAGCTGTTTTTT. It specifies CSVYGVTGELFF. The chain recombines TRBV29-1 with TRBJ2-2; D is uncertain. Germline V gives CDR1 SQVTM, CDR2 ANQGSEA. The V end was cut by 5 bases, the J end by 4 bases, with 8 bases between. This CDR3 spans 12 amino acids.

The table lists this clone with a few counts. This chain's CDR3 is CASSVAGQGNYGYTF. CDR3 in DNA: TGTGCCAGCAGTGTTGCCGGACAGGGAAACTATGGCTACACCTTC. The chain employs TRBV25-1 and TRBJ1-2; 8 nucleotides agree with TRBD1. Germline V gene data show CDR1 as MGHDK and CDR2 as SYGVNS. CDR3 length equals 15 residues. The V gene end was trimmed by 4 bases and the J gene end by 2 bases; junction bases not matched to a gene: 6.

This chain uses TRBV18 with TRBJ2-3; D is uncertain. The CDR3 runs 17 residues. Germline V gene lookup returns CDR1 KGHSH and CDR2 LQKENI. Trimming cost V 3 bases and J 0 bases, with 16 bases left between them. The CDR3 loop reads CASSPDGRALSTDTQYF. The CDR3 region has the DNA TGTGCCAGCTCACCGGACGGTAGGGCCTTAAGCACAGATACGCAGTATTTT.

The chain recombines TRBV7-2 with TRBJ2-4; no reliable D call. Trimming left V 5 bases short and J 6 bases short, with 8 bases between. The germline CDR1 and CDR2 sequences are SGHTA and FQGNSA. The CDR3 length is 12 residues. The chain's CDR3 is CASSHRANIQYF. For the CDR3, the DNA is TGTGCCAGCAGCCACCGGGCAAACATTCAGTACTTC.

The chain is built from TRBV30 and TRBJ1-1; TRBD1 is a possible D gene (5 bases). V was clipped by 6 bases and J by 5 bases, with 19 bases between them. CDR1 GTSNPN and CDR2 SVGIG come from the germline V gene (reference sequence). CDR3 length: 14 residues. This chain's CDR3 is CACTGGDARTEAFF. Here the CDR3 DNA reads TGTGCCTGTACCGGGGGGGACGCTCGGACTGAAGCTTTCTTT.

The chain uses TRBV29-1 and TRBJ2-5, with D possibly matching TRBD1 (6 bases). Trimming pared 7 bases from V and 4 bases from J, leaving 16 bases between. Germline V lookup: CDR1 SQVTM, CDR2 ANQGSEA. This CDR3 comprises 13 residues. CDR3 residues: CSALRTEGETQYF. CDR3 bases: TGCAGCGCCCTTCGGACAGAAGGAGAGACCCAGTACTTC.

CDR3: CASSVQALSYNEQFF. For the CDR3, the DNA is TGTGCCAGCAGCGTACAGGCTCTCTCCTACAATGAGCAGTTCTTC. V gene TRBV9 combines with J gene TRBJ2-1; D is uncertain. This CDR3 region has 15 residues. Germline CDR1 is SGDLS and CDR2 is YYNGEE. V was cut by 1 base and J by 0 bases, with 8 bases left in between.

This clone was found a few times. The rearrangement links TRBV30 to TRBJ2-1; D uncertain. The length of the CDR3 is 14 residues. Trimming took 3 bases from V and 5 from J, leaving 14 bases between them. Per the germline V gene, CDR1 is GTSNPN and CDR2 is SVGIG (reference sequence). The CDR3 spells CAWSRTTRNNEQFF. The CDR3 DNA reads as TGTGCCTGGAGCCGTACGACCCGCAACAATGAGCAGTTCTTC.

This sequence joins TRBV7-2 and TRBJ2-3, with D possibly TRBD2 on 5 matching bases. The CDR3 runs 16 residues. In germline, CDR1 is SGHTA, CDR2 FQGNSA. Trimming took 5 bases from V and 4 from J, leaving 19 bases between them. In DNA, the CDR3 is TGTGCCAGCAGCCAAACTGCCATAGAGGGTGCAGATACGCAGTATTTT. This encodes CASSQTAIEGADTQYF.

This clone was seen a few times. This sequence joins TRBV7-9 and TRBJ2-7; D is unclear. Trimming took 5 bases from V and 2 from J, leaving 4 bases between them. Germline loops: CDR1 SEHNR, CDR2 FQNEAQ (reference sequence). The CDR3 is made up of 11 amino acids. The CDR3 here is CASSHTYEQYF. In nucleotides, the CDR3 is TGTGCCAGCAGCCACACCTACGAGCAGTACTTC.

This clone was counted between two and nine times. The chain carries TRBV29-1 and TRBJ1-1, with D unclear. CDR1 is SQVTM, CDR2 ANQGSEA, per germline. Trimming removed 4 bases at V and 0 bases at J, with 9 bases between. The CDR3 is 13 residues long. CDR3 in DNA: TGCAGCGTTGGGGTCGCTGTGAACACTGAAGCTTTCTTT. Translating it yields CSVGVAVNTEAFF.

In DNA, the CDR3 is TGTGCCAGCAGCCCCGCCGTTAAGGGGGCGACTGAAGCTTTCTTT. Translation: CASSPAVKGATEAFF. The chain employs TRBV7-9 and TRBJ1-1, with 7 bases identical to TRBD1. Germline values: CDR1 SEHNR, CDR2 FQNEAQ (reference sequence). The CDR3 length is 15 residues. Trimming at V came to 5 bases and at J to 5 bases, leaving 11 bases not matched to a gene.

V usage is TRBV4-3 and J usage is TRBJ2-7; D may be TRBD1 (6 bases). This CDR3 comprises 14 residues. CDR1 and CDR2 from the germline V gene are LGHNA and YSLEER. Trimming took 4 bases from V and 2 from J, leaving 12 bases between them. The CDR3 loop is CASSPSRGTYEQYF. CDR3 DNA: TGCGCCAGCAGCCCCTCCAGGGGAACCTACGAGCAGTACTTC.

The CDR3 sequence: CASSRTGDGNQPQHF. Written as DNA, the CDR3 is TGTGCCAGCAGCAGGACAGGGGATGGCAATCAGCCCCAGCATTTT. The chain combines TRBV7-9 with TRBJ1-5; the match to TRBD1 covers 9 bases. V lost 5 bases and J lost 2; bases outside the gene matches: 4. Germline CDR1 is SEHNR and CDR2 is FQNEAQ (reference sequence). This CDR3 comprises 15 residues.

V and J are TRBV28 and TRBJ2-1, with D perhaps TRBD1 or TRBD2 (5 bases each). The germline CDR1 and CDR2 sequences are MDHEN and SYDVKM. This CDR3 is 12 amino acids long. V was trimmed by 7 bases and J by 8 bases, leaving 12 bases between them. CDR3 DNA sequence: TGTGCCAGCAAGTCGGGACGTGATGAGCAGTTCTTC. Its protein is CASKSGRDEQFF.

This clone was counted only a few times. The V and J genes are TRBV29-1 and TRBJ2-4, with a weak D call TRBD1 (5 bases). The CDR3 is made up of 15 amino acids. V dropped 4 bases and J dropped 8 bases, with 21 bases sitting between them. Per the germline V gene, CDR1 is SQVTM and CDR2 is ANQGSEA. CDR3 DNA: TGCAGCGTTGGGGTAAGGGGCGAAAACCTAGACATTCAGTACTTC. It specifies CSVGVRGENLDIQYF.

This clone was found a few times. The chain recombines TRBV19 with TRBJ2-1, with 11 bases that match TRBD2. Germline V gene data show CDR1 as LNHDA and CDR2 as SQIVND (reference sequence). V lost 3 bases and J lost 2; bases outside the gene matches: 3. This CDR3 region has 16 residues. The CDR3 loop reads CASSILTSGTYNEQFF. The CDR3 DNA follows: TGTGCCAGTAGTATTTTGACTAGCGGGACCTACAATGAGCAGTTCTTC.

This clone was picked up a small number of times. The sample holds other DNA sequences that translate to the same CDR3. The V call is TRBV9, the J call TRBJ2-3, with D possibly matching TRBD2 (5 bases). The CDR3 runs 15 residues. Germline CDR1 and CDR2: SGDLS and YYNGEE. Trimming shortened V by 1 base and J by 0 bases, and 9 bases separated the two germline ends. CDR3 nucleotide sequence: TGTGCCAGCAGCGTATCTGGCGGGAGCACAGATACGCAGTATTTT. Translated, it gives CASSVSGGSTDTQYF.

V and J are TRBV18 and TRBJ2-3; D possibly corresponds to TRBD2 (5 bases). Germline-derived CDR1 and CDR2 are KGHSH and LQKENI. This CDR3 has 15 amino acids. Trimming cost V 3 bases and J 0 bases, with 10 bases left between them. The CDR3: CASSPPGVSTDTQYF. In DNA form, the CDR3 reads TGTGCCAGCTCACCCCCCGGGGTTAGCACAGATACGCAGTATTTT.

The V gene is TRBV5-4, the J gene TRBJ1-2; TRBD1 matches 9 bases. This CDR3 has 15 amino acids. The junction had 10 bases not matched to a gene; V was cut back by 5 bases and J by 5 bases. The germline V gene has CDR1 SGHNT and CDR2 YYREEE (reference sequence). CDR3: CASSPGTGSLYGYTF. As DNA, the CDR3 is TGTGCCAGCAGTCCCGGGACAGGGTCCCTTTATGGCTACACCTTC.

The J gene is TRBJ2-7, the V gene TRBV10-3, with D maybe TRBD1 (5 bases). This CDR3 is built from 12 residues. Germline-derived CDR1 and CDR2 are ENHRY and SYGVKD. V was cut by 2 bases and J by 6 bases, with 8 bases left in between. The CDR3 bases are TGTGCCATCAGTGAGGGAAGGGGCGAGCAGTACTTC. This encodes CAISEGRGEQYF.

This clone was seen a handful of times. The chain combines TRBV29-1 with TRBJ2-3; 9 nucleotides agree with TRBD2. The CDR3 spans 14 residues. V gave up 7 bases and J gave up 1 base; unmatched junction bases: 6. Germline lookup yields CDR1 SQVTM and CDR2 ANQGSEA. Here the CDR3 reads CSGGLALRTDTQYF. CDR3 DNA sequence: TGCAGCGGTGGACTAGCGCTTCGCACAGATACGCAGTATTTT.

The gene calls are TRBV7-9 and TRBJ2-1; 12 nucleotides line up with TRBD2. The CDR3 runs to 16 residues. In germline, CDR1 is SEHNR, CDR2 FQNEAQ (reference sequence). Trimming removed 5 bases from V and 7 bases from J; junction bases left unmatched: 9. The CDR3 DNA sequence: TGTGCCAGCAGCCCTCTAGCGGGGGGGCGTTTGAATGAGCAGTTCTTC. Translation: CASSPLAGGRLNEQFF.

CDR3 in DNA: TGTGCCAAGCCCCACGGAGATTACTACGAGCAGTACTTC. Protein: CAKPHGDYYEQYF. V usage is TRBV21-1 and J usage is TRBJ2-7; TRBD2 is taken as the D call from the table, unchecked against the DNA. TRBV21-1 is given as a pseudogene. The CDR3 runs 13 residues.

The chain recombines TRBV23-1 with TRBJ2-5; TRBD2 might be the D (6 bases). TRBV23-1 is known as an ORF, though its function is uncertain. The CDR3 contains 16 residues. The germline V and J ends were trimmed by 7 bases and 0 bases, with 18 bases remaining between them. The CDR3 spells CASTSERARDQETQYF. For the CDR3, the DNA is TGCGCCAGCACTTCTGAGCGGGCCAGGGACCAAGAGACCCAGTACTTC.

The table lists this clone with a few counts. The chain carries TRBV25-1 and TRBJ1-4, with D possibly being TRBD1 (5 bases). CDR1 and CDR2 from the germline V gene are MGHDK and SYGVNS. V shed 4 bases and J shed 10 bases, with 19 bases lying between them. CDR3 size: 15 residues. DNA of the CDR3: TGTGCCAGCAGTGCGGATCCCGGACGGGGGGGAAAACTGTTTTTT. As protein: CASSADPGRGGKLFF.

This rearrangement joins TRBV4-3 to TRBJ2-2; 9 nucleotides agree with TRBD1. The CDR3 spans 15 residues. Germline CDR1 LGHNA, CDR2 YSLEER. V shed 4 bases, J shed 5 bases, and the junction held 5 bases outside the gene matches. CDR3 protein: CASSLGQGWTGELFF. The CDR3 coding sequence is TGCGCCAGCAGCCTCGGACAGGGGTGGACCGGGGAGCTGTTTTTT.

This clone was detected only once. The sample carries other DNA sequences with the same CDR3. The rearrangement uses TRBV19 and TRBJ1-5; no reliable D call. V was trimmed by 3 bases and J by 6 bases, leaving 6 bases between them. CDR1 is LNHDA, CDR2 SQIVND, per germline (reference sequence). There are 12 residues in the CDR3. CDR3 DNA sequence: TGTGCCAGTAGTATTATCCGTCAGCCCCAGCATTTT. This translates into CASSIIRQPQHF.

The rearrangement uses TRBV30 and TRBJ2-7, with 7 bases that match TRBD1. Germline values: CDR1 GTSNPN, CDR2 SVGIG (reference sequence). With V trimmed by 2 bases and J by 3 bases, 7 bases remained unmatched. The CDR3 length is 14 residues. CDR3 sequence reads: CAWSPWTGVYEQYF. CDR3 DNA: TGTGCCTGGAGTCCATGGACAGGCGTCTACGAGCAGTACTTC.

The J gene is TRBJ2-7, the V gene TRBV25-1; D uncertain. V was cut by 4 bases and J by 4 bases, with 14 bases left in between. CDR3 length equals 14 residues. The germline V gene has CDR1 MGHDK and CDR2 SYGVNS. CDR3 nucleotide sequence: TGTGCCAGCAGTGTCGCTGGTAGCAGGTACGAGCAGTACTTC. Its translation: CASSVAGSRYEQYF.